Below, 14 T cell receptor beta chains from the same sample are listed, as sequenced in a study of T cells after yellow fever vaccination. In TCRdb, the 5' RACE reads were re-called with MiXCR into one record per CDR3 protein. The table has 300,000 to 350,000 distinct CDR3 sequences, approximately 4% seen once. Sequenced here: PBMCs, sampled 5 days after the yellow fever booster vaccination. These receptors came from a man aged 18 to 30 who received the YFV17D yellow fever vaccine.

In this sample, this clonotype turned up many times. The J gene is TRBJ2-3, the V gene TRBV10-3; tentatively, D is TRBD2 (6 bases). CDR3 length: 12 residues. CDR1 and CDR2 (germline): ENHRY, SYGVKD. The V end lost 4 bases, the J end lost 5 bases, and 7 bases lay between the germline ends. For the CDR3, the DNA is TGTGCCATCAGTGGGGGAGGAGATACGCAGTATTTT. This codes for CAISGGGDTQYF.

There are a few counts of this clonotype. The chain joins TRBV19 to TRBJ1-1; TRBD1 is a possible D gene (6 bases). Germline lookup yields CDR1 LNHDA and CDR2 SQIVND (reference sequence). The length of the CDR3 is 14 residues. Trimming pared 4 bases from V and 6 bases from J, leaving 15 bases between. In DNA form, the CDR3 reads TGTGCCAGTAGTACACCAGGGGAGTCGCCTGAAGCTTTCTTT. It is translated as CASSTPGESPEAFF.

The V gene is TRBV6-6, the J gene TRBJ1-6; a weak D match, TRBD1 (5 bases). V was clipped by 4 bases and J by 9 bases, with 13 bases between them. CDR1 is MNHNY, CDR2 SVGAGI, per germline (reference sequence). The CDR3 extends over 14 amino acids. The CDR3 spells CASSWDARRSPLHF. Here the CDR3 DNA reads TGTGCCAGCAGTTGGGACGCTAGGCGTTCACCCCTCCACTTT.

This clonotype showed up many times. This sequence joins TRBV4-1 and TRBJ2-1; TRBD2 matches at 11 bases. The CDR3 loop spans 16 amino acids. Germline CDR1 MGHRA, CDR2 YSYEKL. J gave up 5 bases and V 3 bases, and 6 bases lay outside the gene matches. The CDR3 loop is CASSHYPTSGDNEQFF. The CDR3 DNA follows: TGCGCCAGCAGCCATTACCCGACTAGCGGGGACAATGAGCAGTTCTTC.

The rearrangement links TRBV10-3 to TRBJ1-5; D possibly corresponds to TRBD1 (5 bases). Looked up from germline, CDR1 is ENHRY and CDR2 is SYGVKD. CDR3 length equals 15 residues. V was trimmed by 1 base and J by 6 bases, leaving 13 bases between them. The CDR3, as DNA: TGTGCCATCAGTGAGTTCGACTGGGGGGGTCAGCCCCAGCATTTT. Translating gives CAISEFDWGGQPQHF.

The genes are TRBV28 and TRBJ2-5, with a possible D match to TRBD2 (6 bases). V dropped 7 bases and J dropped 3 bases, with 18 bases sitting between them. Germline CDR1 is MDHEN and CDR2 is SYDVKM. The CDR3 has 15 amino acids. CDR3 coding DNA: TGTGCCAGCACCTGGGGCCCCGGGGGTGAAGAGACCCAGTACTTC. It specifies CASTWGPGGEETQYF.

In the case of this clonotype: A much larger clone sits a single nucleotide away, making a read error possible. This chain connects TRBV18 to TRBJ1-2; possible D gene TRBD1, 6 bases. The CDR3 loop spans 15 amino acids. V dropped 0 bases and J dropped 4 bases, with 12 bases sitting between them. CDR1 KGHSH and CDR2 LQKENI come from the germline V gene. The CDR3 sequence: CASSPPTGAVYGYTF. As DNA, the CDR3 is TGTGCCAGCTCACCACCGACAGGCGCAGTCTATGGCTACACCTTC.

The V call is TRBV7-9, the J call TRBJ2-7; 8 nucleotides agree with TRBD2. CDR3 length: 14 residues. The ends lost 2 bases at V and 4 bases at J; junction bases unmatched: 4. Per germline, CDR1 SEHNR and CDR2 FQNEAQ (reference sequence). DNA for the CDR3: TGTGCCAGCAGCTTAATAGCGGGGAGATACGAGCAGTACTTC. Translated, it gives CASSLIAGRYEQYF.

This clonotype was counted ten times or more. This CDR3 is CASSLGSGRQETQYF. Here the CDR3 DNA reads TGTGCCAGCAGCTTAGGGAGCGGGAGGCAAGAGACCCAGTACTTC. The chain couples TRBV7-2 to TRBJ2-5; 9 bases align to TRBD2. V gave up 1 base and J gave up 2 bases; unmatched junction bases: 2. Germline CDR1 reads SGHTA; CDR2 reads FQGNSA. The CDR3 is made up of 15 amino acids.

The chain is built from TRBV30 and TRBJ2-1; TRBD1 aligns across 7 bases. Germline V gives CDR1 GTSNPN, CDR2 SVGIG (reference sequence). The trim removed 0 bases at V and 8 bases at J, leaving 4 bases unmatched. The CDR3 covers 13 residues. This CDR3 reads CAWSVQGDHEQFF. As DNA, the CDR3 is TGTGCCTGGAGTGTCCAGGGGGATCATGAGCAGTTCTTC.

The chain has TRBV5-1 and TRBJ1-6; tentatively, D is TRBD1 (6 bases). Germline CDR1 and CDR2: SGHRS and YFSETQ. The CDR3 loop spans 13 amino acids. Trimming left V 4 bases short and J 9 bases short, with 11 bases between. In nucleotides, the CDR3 is TGCGCCAGCAGCCCAAAACAGGGTTCACCCCTCCACTTT. This gives the protein CASSPKQGSPLHF.

This clonotype was seen only a few times. The chain's CDR3 is CASSWSVSTGELFF. Written as DNA, the CDR3 is TGTGCCAGCAGTTGGTCGGTATCCACCGGGGAGCTGTTTTTT. This chain connects TRBV6-2 or TRBV6-3 to TRBJ2-2, with D unresolved. The CDR3 is made up of 14 amino acids. V was pared by 4 bases and J by 4 bases, with 10 bases between. CDR1 is MNHEY, CDR2 SVGEGT, per germline.

This clonotype was observed at least ten times. The CDR3: CASSLGIQAGNTEAFF. The CDR3 bases are TGTGCCAGCAGCTTGGGCATCCAGGCAGGGAACACTGAAGCTTTCTTT. This chain uses TRBV5-6 with TRBJ1-1; no reliable D call. Germline V gene sequence: CDR1 SGHDT, CDR2 YYEEEE. The CDR3 sequence is 16 residues long. The ends were cut back, 0 bases at V and 1 base at J, with 13 bases in the middle.

This clonotype came up many times. The chain employs TRBV5-1 and TRBJ2-6, with D unclear. Germline CDR1 and CDR2: SGHRS and YFSETQ. The V end was cut by 4 bases, the J end by 0 bases, with 11 bases between. CDR3 length: 16 residues. CDR3 residues: CASSAAVLSGANVLTF. The CDR3 DNA is TGCGCCAGCAGCGCCGCTGTCCTCTCTGGGGCCAACGTCCTGACTTTC. Full variable domain (outside the CDR3, taken from reference TRBV5-1 and TRBJ2-6): KAGVTQTPRYLIKTRGQQVTLSCSPISGHRSVSWYQQTPGQGLQFLFEYFSETQRNKGNFPGRFSGRQFSNSRSEMNVSTLELGDSALYLCASSAAVLSGANVLTFGAGSRLTVL.